This T cell receptor beta chain emerged from a study of post-analysis software for immune sequencing data. Unmatched junction bases numbered 5, after V lost 4 bases and J lost 3 bases. Per the germline V gene, CDR1 is DFQATT and CDR2 is SNEGSKA (reference sequence). The CDR3 runs 15 residues. This clonotype was seen only a few times. The antigen remains unidentified. Regarding the study as a whole: Roughly five TRBV segments occurring more often in patients than controls included TRBV5-6, TRBV5-1 and TRBV20-1. F-measure co-clustering was strong for batch-matched samples.

Unique molecular identifiers were built into the TCR beta cDNA libraries. TCRdb re-derived calls from the PCR reads in MiXCR, one entry per CDR3 protein. Of 650,000 to 850,000 distinct CDR3 sequences listed, approximately 57% are singletons. The sample taken for sequencing was blood. The sequence derives from a girl under 18 with multiple sclerosis. The V call is TRBV20-1, the J call TRBJ2-3, with 12 bases aligning to TRBD2. The CDR3 sequence: CSAIRLAGVTDTQYF. Here the CDR3 DNA reads TGCAGTGCTATCCGACTAGCGGGAGTGACAGATACGCAGTATTTT.